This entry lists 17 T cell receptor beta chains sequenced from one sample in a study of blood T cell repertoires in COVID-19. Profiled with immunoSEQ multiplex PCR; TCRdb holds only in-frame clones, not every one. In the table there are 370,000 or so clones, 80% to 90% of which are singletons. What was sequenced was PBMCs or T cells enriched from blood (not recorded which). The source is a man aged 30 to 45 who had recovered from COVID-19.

Here the CDR3 DNA reads TGCGCCAGCAGCCAATTAGACAGGCAGAACACTGAAGCTTTCTTT. As protein: CASSQLDRQNTEAFF. This sequence joins TRBV4-1 and TRBJ1-1, with D possibly TRBD1 on 6 matching bases. V dropped 2 bases and J dropped 1 base, with 11 bases sitting between them. The CDR3 is 15 amino acids. CDR1 MGHRA and CDR2 YSYEKL come from the germline V gene.

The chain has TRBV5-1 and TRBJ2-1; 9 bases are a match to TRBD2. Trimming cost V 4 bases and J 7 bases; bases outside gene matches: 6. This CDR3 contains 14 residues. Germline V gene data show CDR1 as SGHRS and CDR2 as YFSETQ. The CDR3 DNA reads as TGCGCCAGCAGCCCTAGCGGGGCTTATAATGAGCAGTTCTTC. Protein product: CASSPSGAYNEQFF.

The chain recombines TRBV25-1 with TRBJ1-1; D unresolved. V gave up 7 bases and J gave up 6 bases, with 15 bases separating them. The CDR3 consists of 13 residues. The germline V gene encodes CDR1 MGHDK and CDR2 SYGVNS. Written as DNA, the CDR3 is TGTGCCAGCATATCAAGAGGTGGCCCTGAAGCTTTCTTT. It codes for CASISRGGPEAFF. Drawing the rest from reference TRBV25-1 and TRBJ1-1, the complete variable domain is EADIYQTPRYLVIGTGKKITLECSQTMGHDKMYWYQQDPGMELHLIHYSYGVNSTEKGDLSSESTVSRIRTEHFPLTLESARPSHTSQYLCASISRGGPEAFFGQGTRLTVV.

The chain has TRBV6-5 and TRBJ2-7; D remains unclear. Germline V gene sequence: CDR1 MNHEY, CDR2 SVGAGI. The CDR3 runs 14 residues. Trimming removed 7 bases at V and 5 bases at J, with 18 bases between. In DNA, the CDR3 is TGTGCCAGCATCGGCGGAAATGGTTTCCACGAGCAGTACTTC. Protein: CASIGGNGFHEQYF.

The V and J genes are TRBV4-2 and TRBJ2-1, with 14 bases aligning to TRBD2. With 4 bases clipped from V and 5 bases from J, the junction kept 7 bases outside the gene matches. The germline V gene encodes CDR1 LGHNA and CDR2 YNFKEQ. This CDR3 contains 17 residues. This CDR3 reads CASSLRTSGGPNNEQFF. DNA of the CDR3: TGTGCCAGCAGCCTACGGACTAGCGGGGGGCCGAACAATGAGCAGTTCTTC.

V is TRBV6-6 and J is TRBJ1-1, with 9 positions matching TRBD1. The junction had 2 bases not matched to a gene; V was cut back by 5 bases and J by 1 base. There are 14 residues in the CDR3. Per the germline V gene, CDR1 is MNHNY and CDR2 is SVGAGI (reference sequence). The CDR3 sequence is CASSGTGRNTEAFF. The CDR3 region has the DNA TGTGCCAGCAGTGGGACAGGGCGGAACACTGAAGCTTTCTTT.

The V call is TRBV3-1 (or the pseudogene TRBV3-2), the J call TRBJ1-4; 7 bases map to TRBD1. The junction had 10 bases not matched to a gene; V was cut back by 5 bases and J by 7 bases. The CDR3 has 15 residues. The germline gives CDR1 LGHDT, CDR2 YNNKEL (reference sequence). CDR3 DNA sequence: TGTGCCAGCAGCAACCGGGACAGTTTATCTGAAAAACTGTTTTTT. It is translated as CASSNRDSLSEKLFF.

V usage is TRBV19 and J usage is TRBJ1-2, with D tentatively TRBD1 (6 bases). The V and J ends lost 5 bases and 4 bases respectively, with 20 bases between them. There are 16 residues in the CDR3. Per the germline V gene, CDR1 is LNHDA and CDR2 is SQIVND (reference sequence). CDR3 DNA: TGTGCCAGTAGTTCACGACAGGCCCAAAACCTCTATGGCTACACCTTC. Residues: CASSSRQAQNLYGYTF.

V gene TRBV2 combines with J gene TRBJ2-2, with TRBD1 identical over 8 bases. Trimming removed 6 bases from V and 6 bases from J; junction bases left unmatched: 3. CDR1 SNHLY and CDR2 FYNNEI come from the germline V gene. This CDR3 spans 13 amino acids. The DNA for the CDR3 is TGTGCCAGCAGCTACAGGGGGGCCGGGGAGCTGTTTTTT. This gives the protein CASSYRGAGELFF.

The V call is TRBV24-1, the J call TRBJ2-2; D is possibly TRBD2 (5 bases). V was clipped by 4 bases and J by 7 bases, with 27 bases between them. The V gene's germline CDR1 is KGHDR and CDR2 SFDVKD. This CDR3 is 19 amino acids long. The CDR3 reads CATSDSGPSDPDGVGELFF. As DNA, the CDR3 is TGTGCCACCAGTGACTCAGGACCCTCGGATCCCGACGGGGTCGGGGAGCTGTTTTTT.

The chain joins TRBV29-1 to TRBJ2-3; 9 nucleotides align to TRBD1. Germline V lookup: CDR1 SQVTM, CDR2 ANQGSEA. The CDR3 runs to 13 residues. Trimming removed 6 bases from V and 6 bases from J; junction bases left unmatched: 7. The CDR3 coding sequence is TGCAGCGTCGGACAGGGGTTGGGGGATACGCAGTATTTT. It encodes CSVGQGLGDTQYF.

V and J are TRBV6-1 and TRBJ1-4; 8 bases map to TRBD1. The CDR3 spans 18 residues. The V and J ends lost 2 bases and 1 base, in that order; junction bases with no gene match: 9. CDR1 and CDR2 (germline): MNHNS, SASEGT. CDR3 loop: CASSEMRDRTLTNEKLFF. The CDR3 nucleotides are TGTGCCAGCAGTGAAATGCGGGACAGGACGCTAACTAATGAAAAACTGTTTTTT.

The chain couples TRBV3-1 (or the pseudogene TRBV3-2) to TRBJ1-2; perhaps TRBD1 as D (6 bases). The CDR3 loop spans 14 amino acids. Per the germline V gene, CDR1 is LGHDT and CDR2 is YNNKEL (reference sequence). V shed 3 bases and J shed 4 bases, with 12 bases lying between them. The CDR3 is CASSQPGAFYGYTF. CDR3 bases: TGTGCCAGCAGCCAGCCAGGGGCCTTCTATGGCTACACCTTC.

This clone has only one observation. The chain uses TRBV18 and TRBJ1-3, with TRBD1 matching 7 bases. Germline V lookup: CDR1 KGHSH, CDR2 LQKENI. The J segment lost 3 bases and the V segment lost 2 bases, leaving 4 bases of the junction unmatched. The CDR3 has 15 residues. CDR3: CASSPGQVFGNTIYF. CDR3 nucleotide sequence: TGTGCCAGCTCACCAGGACAGGTCTTTGGAAACACCATATATTTT.

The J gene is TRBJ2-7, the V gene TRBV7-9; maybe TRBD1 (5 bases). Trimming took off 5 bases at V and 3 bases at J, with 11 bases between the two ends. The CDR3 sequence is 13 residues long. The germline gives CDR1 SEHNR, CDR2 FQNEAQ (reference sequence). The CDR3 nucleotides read TGTGCCAGCAGCCCCGGACAATTCTACGAGCAGTACTTC. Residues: CASSPGQFYEQYF.

In DNA, the CDR3 is TGCGCCAGCAGCTTGATCTTTTCGCGGAACACTGAAGCTTTCTTT. Protein product: CASSLIFSRNTEAFF. V and J are TRBV5-1 and TRBJ1-1, with unresolved D. V lost 1 base, J lost 1 base, and 11 bases lay in between. Germline values: CDR1 SGHRS, CDR2 YFSETQ. There are 15 residues in the CDR3.

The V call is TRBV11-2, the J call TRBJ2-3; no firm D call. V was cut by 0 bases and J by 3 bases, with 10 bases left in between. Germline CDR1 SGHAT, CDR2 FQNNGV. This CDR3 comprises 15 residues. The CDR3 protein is CASSLDSYSTDTQYF. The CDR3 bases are TGTGCCAGCAGCTTAGATAGTTACAGTACAGATACGCAGTATTTT.